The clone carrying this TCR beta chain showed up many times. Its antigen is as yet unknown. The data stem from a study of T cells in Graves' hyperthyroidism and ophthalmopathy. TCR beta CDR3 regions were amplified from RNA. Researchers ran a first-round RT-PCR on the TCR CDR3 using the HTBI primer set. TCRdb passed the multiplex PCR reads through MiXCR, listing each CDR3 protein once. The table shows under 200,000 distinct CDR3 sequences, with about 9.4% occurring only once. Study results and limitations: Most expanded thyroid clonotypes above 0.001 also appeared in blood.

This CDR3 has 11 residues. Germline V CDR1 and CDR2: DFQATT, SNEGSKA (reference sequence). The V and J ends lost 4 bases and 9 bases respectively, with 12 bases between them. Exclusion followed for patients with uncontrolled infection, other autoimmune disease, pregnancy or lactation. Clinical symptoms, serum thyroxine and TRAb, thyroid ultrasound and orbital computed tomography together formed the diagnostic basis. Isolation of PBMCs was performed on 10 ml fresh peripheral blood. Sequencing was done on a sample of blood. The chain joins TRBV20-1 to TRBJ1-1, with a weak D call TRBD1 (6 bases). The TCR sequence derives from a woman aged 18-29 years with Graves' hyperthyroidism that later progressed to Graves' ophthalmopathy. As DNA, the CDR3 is TGCAGTGCTAAGGGGGACTTCCAAGCTTTCTTT. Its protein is CSAKGDFQAFF.